The 30 T cell receptor beta chains given below trace back to one sample, sequenced in a study of T cell changes during pregnancy in multiple sclerosis. The method was immunoSEQ multiplex PCR; TCRdb's version includes in-frame clones alone and lacks a portion of them. This table holds tens of thousands of clones, about nine tenths found once. Here the sequenced sample was CD4+ T cells from peripheral blood mononuclear cells, taken in the first trimester of pregnancy. The receptors were sampled from a female donor with multiple sclerosis, enrolled in a pregnancy study.

This chain links TRBV7-9 with TRBJ1-1; D remains unclear. This CDR3 is 14 amino acids long. V dropped 5 bases and J dropped 5 bases, with 15 bases sitting between them. The germline gives CDR1 SEHNR, CDR2 FQNEAQ (reference sequence). The CDR3 DNA sequence: TGTGCCAGCAGCCCCGTTGGCCCGAGGACTGAAGCTTTCTTT. Translation gives CASSPVGPRTEAFF. The complete variable domain, with remaining parts taken from reference TRBV7-9 and TRBJ1-1, reads DTGVSQNPRHKITKRGQNVTFRCDPISEHNRLYWYRQTLGQGPEFLTYFQNEAQLEKSRLLSDRFSAERPKGSFSTLEIQRTEQGDSAMYLCASSPVGPRTEAFFGQGTRLTVV.

The rearrangement uses TRBV5-4 and TRBJ2-7; 8 nucleotides match TRBD2. In germline, CDR1 is SGHNT, CDR2 YYREEE (reference sequence). The length of the CDR3 is 16 residues. J lost 2 bases, V lost 4 bases, and 11 bases had no gene match. The CDR3 DNA reads TGTGCCAGCAGCCAGGACCTGAGCGGGAGTCCCTACGAGCAGTACTTC. Its translation is CASSQDLSGSPYEQYF.

Only one count was recorded for this clone. The chain is built from TRBV7-9 and TRBJ2-1, with 7 positions matching TRBD2. V gave up 5 bases and J gave up 3 bases; unmatched junction bases: 7. The CDR3 sequence is 15 residues long. CDR1 and CDR2 (germline): SEHNR, FQNEAQ (reference sequence). CDR3 DNA: TGTGCCAGCAGCCAAGCGGGACCGCGCTACAATGAGCAGTTCTTC. Translation gives CASSQAGPRYNEQFF.

The chain links TRBV19 to TRBJ2-3, with 8 bases identical to TRBD2. The CDR3 spans 15 residues. Unmatched junction bases numbered 5, after V lost 3 bases and J lost 3 bases. The germline gives CDR1 LNHDA, CDR2 SQIVND (reference sequence). CDR3 coding DNA: TGTGCCAGTAGTATGGGCGGGACTAGAACAGATACGCAGTATTTT. This gives the protein CASSMGGTRTDTQYF.

The V and J genes are TRBV5-1 and TRBJ2-1; possible D gene TRBD2, 6 bases. This CDR3 has 15 residues. V was cut by 1 base and J by 11 bases, with 19 bases left in between. Germline CDR1 reads SGHRS; CDR2 reads YFSETQ. CDR3: CASSLSGSGVYQQFF. In DNA form, the CDR3 reads TGCGCCAGCAGCTTGTCAGGGTCGGGAGTCTACCAGCAGTTCTTC.

The gene calls are TRBV19 and TRBJ2-1; 8 nucleotides agree with TRBD1. V lost 9 bases to trimming and J lost 7 bases; unmatched junction nucleotides: 11. Germline values: CDR1 LNHDA, CDR2 SQIVND (reference sequence). The CDR3 has 14 amino acids. CDR3 amino acids: CASLRTGRGNEQFF. CDR3 sequence (DNA): TGTGCCAGCCTAAGGACAGGGAGAGGGAATGAGCAGTTCTTC.

This chain links TRBV11-2 with TRBJ2-7; possible D gene TRBD1, 5 bases. Germline V gene lookup returns CDR1 SGHAT and CDR2 FQNNGV. The CDR3 covers 14 residues. The germline V and J ends were trimmed by 5 bases and 2 bases, with 13 bases remaining between them. The CDR3 nucleotides are TGTGCCAGCAGCCTCGACAGTGTAGCCTACGAGCAGTACTTC. Amino acids: CASSLDSVAYEQYF.

V and J are TRBV11-3 and TRBJ2-1, with D possibly being TRBD2 (6 bases). Looked up from germline, CDR1 is SGHNT and CDR2 is YENEEA. This CDR3 is built from 16 residues. V was shortened by 1 base and J by 8 bases, with 18 bases between the two germline ends. CDR3 protein: CASSLVILASFHEQFF. In DNA, the CDR3 is TGTGCCAGCAGCTTAGTTATACTAGCATCTTTCCATGAGCAGTTCTTC.

This clone appeared a single time. Here the CDR3 reads CASSLDGISNTEAFF. The CDR3 nucleotides read TGTGCCAGCAGCTTGGACGGGATTTCGAACACTGAAGCTTTCTTT. The rearrangement uses TRBV11-2 and TRBJ1-1; D not certain. The CDR3 loop spans 15 amino acids. V was shortened by 3 bases and J by 1 base, with 12 bases between the two germline ends. CDR1 is SGHAT, CDR2 FQNNGV, per germline.

The V gene is TRBV5-1, the J gene TRBJ2-3; 12 positions agree with TRBD2. Trimming removed 4 bases from V and 5 bases from J; junction bases left unmatched: 11. Germline-derived CDR1 and CDR2 are SGHRS and YFSETQ. There are 17 residues in the CDR3. CDR3 nucleotide sequence: TGCGCCAGCAGCGGGGGAACTCGACTAGCGGGAGAAGATACGCAGTATTTT. Its translation is CASSGGTRLAGEDTQYF.

V is TRBV2 and J is TRBJ2-1; 10 positions agree with TRBD2. Germline V gene lookup returns CDR1 SNHLY and CDR2 FYNNEI. The ends lost 4 bases at V and 5 bases at J; junction bases unmatched: 2. This CDR3 comprises 14 residues. CDR3 sequence (DNA): TGTGCCAGCAGTGCACTAGCGGGAAACAATGAGCAGTTCTTC. It specifies CASSALAGNNEQFF.

V is TRBV7-3 and J is TRBJ2-1; maybe TRBD2 (6 bases). The CDR3 length is 14 residues. Germline V CDR1 and CDR2: SGHTA, FQGTGA. Deletions cut 5 bases from V and 10 bases from J, with 18 bases between. DNA for the CDR3: TGTGCCAGCAGCCCCTCCCTAGCGAGCCGGGAGCAGTTCTTC. Translating gives CASSPSLASREQFF. Full variable domain (remainder filled in from reference TRBV7-3 and TRBJ2-1): GAGVSQTPSNKVTEKGKYVELRCDPISGHTALYWYRQSLGQGPEFLIYFQGTGAADDSGLPNDRFFAVRPEGSVSTLKIQRTERGDSAVYLCASSPSLASREQFFGPGTRLTVL.

The V gene is TRBV27, the J gene TRBJ2-1; TRBD2 matches 10 bases. CDR1 and CDR2 (germline): MNHEY, SMNVEV (reference sequence). The CDR3 has 17 amino acids. With V trimmed by 4 bases and J by 0 bases, 6 bases remained unmatched. CDR3 DNA sequence: TGTGCCAGCAGTTACGTAGCGGGAGGAACCTCCTACAATGAGCAGTTCTTC. Amino acids: CASSYVAGGTSYNEQFF.

V usage is TRBV14 and J usage is TRBJ2-5, with D maybe TRBD1 (5 bases). The CDR3 length is 15 residues. CDR1 and CDR2 (germline): SGHDN, FVKESK. The V end was cut by 1 base, the J end by 2 bases, with 11 bases between. The CDR3 reads CASSQVQGQQETQYF. As DNA, the CDR3 is TGTGCCAGCAGCCAAGTCCAGGGCCAGCAAGAGACCCAGTACTTC.

The chain uses TRBV29-1 and TRBJ2-3; TRBD2 matches 9 bases. The CDR3 totals 14 residues. The V and J ends lost 3 bases and 4 bases, in that order; junction bases with no gene match: 5. CDR1 SQVTM and CDR2 ANQGSEA come from the germline V gene. CDR3 in DNA: TGCAGCGTTGACGCGGGACTAGCCGCAGATACGCAGTATTTT. It yields the protein CSVDAGLAADTQYF.

A single count supports this clone. This chain connects TRBV30 to TRBJ2-7, with 7 bases fitting TRBD2. From germline, CDR1 is GTSNPN and CDR2 SVGIG (reference sequence). CDR3 length: 13 residues. J lost 5 bases, V lost 4 bases, and 8 bases had no gene match. The CDR3 nucleotides are TGTGCCTGGAATAAGGCGGGAGAGAACGAGCAGTACTTC. It encodes CAWNKAGENEQYF.

The rearrangement links TRBV20-1 to TRBJ1-1, with 10 nucleotides matching TRBD1. The CDR3 loop spans 11 amino acids. V dropped 6 bases and J dropped 8; count of bases not matched to a gene: 3. The V gene's germline CDR1 is DFQATT and CDR2 SNEGSKA (reference sequence). The CDR3 loop is CSATGGGEAFF. The CDR3 DNA reads TGCAGTGCGACAGGGGGCGGGGAAGCTTTCTTT.

The genes are TRBV5-8 and TRBJ2-6; TRBD1 aligns across 7 bases. V lost 6 bases, J lost 1 base, and 1 base stayed unmatched. Germline CDR1 reads SGHTS; CDR2 reads YDEGEE. The length of the CDR3 is 14 residues. The CDR3 DNA sequence: TGTGCCAGCAACAGGGGATCTGGGGCCAACGTCCTGACTTTC. Translated, it gives CASNRGSGANVLTF.

The chain has TRBV7-6 and TRBJ2-2; 11 bases align to TRBD2. This CDR3 is 17 amino acids long. Germline CDR1 reads SGHVS; CDR2 reads FNYEAQ. V was pared by 1 base and J by 1 base, with 2 bases of the junction left unmatched. In nucleotides, the CDR3 is TGTGCCAGCAGCTTAGGACTAGCGGGACTGAACACCGGGGAGCTGTTTTTT. It yields the protein CASSLGLAGLNTGELFF. The full variable domain, with the rest looked up from reference TRBV7-6 and TRBJ2-2, is GAGVSQSPRYKVTKRGQDVALRCDPISGHVSLYWYRQALGQGPEFLTYFNYEAQQDKSGLPNDRFSAERPEGSISTLTIQRTEQRDSAMYRCASSLGLAGLNTGELFFGEGSRLTVL.

V usage is TRBV18 and J usage is TRBJ2-4; TRBD1 matches 9 bases. The CDR3 loop spans 16 amino acids. The V and J ends lost 2 bases and 6 bases, in that order; junction bases with no gene match: 8. CDR1 is KGHSH, CDR2 LQKENI, per germline. CDR3 in DNA: TGTGCCAGCTCACCAAAGGACAGGGGCGCCGTAAACATTCAGTACTTC. It encodes CASSPKDRGAVNIQYF.

The chain combines TRBV27 with TRBJ2-5; 10 positions match TRBD1. The CDR3 has 15 amino acids. Trimming removed 0 bases from V and 6 bases from J; junction bases left unmatched: 4. The V gene's germline CDR1 is MNHEY and CDR2 SMNVEV (reference sequence). The CDR3 nucleotides are TGTGCCAGCAGTTTATCGGGACAGGGGCCGAAGACCCAGTACTTC. Translated, it gives CASSLSGQGPKTQYF.

The V and J genes are TRBV7-3 and TRBJ1-2; 8 positions agree with TRBD1. Germline-derived CDR1 and CDR2 are SGHTA and FQGTGA. With V trimmed by 0 bases and J by 6 bases, 6 bases remained unmatched. This CDR3 is 15 amino acids long. The CDR3 nucleotides read TGTGCCAGCAGCTTAACGAGGACAGGGCAAAATGGCTACACCTTC. Protein product: CASSLTRTGQNGYTF.

The chain has TRBV7-2 and TRBJ2-7; 11 bases are shared with TRBD2. This CDR3 is built from 16 residues. The germline CDR1 and CDR2 sequences are SGHTA and FQGNSA. J lost 4 bases, V lost 6 bases, and 11 bases had no gene match. CDR3 sequence (DNA): TGTGCCAGCAGTTATGGGACTAGCGGCATATATTACGAGCAGTACTTC. It codes for CASSYGTSGIYYEQYF.

The J gene is TRBJ1-2, the V gene TRBV6-1; possible D gene TRBD1, 6 bases. The CDR3 loop spans 12 amino acids. V was cut by 4 bases and J by 10 bases, with 13 bases left in between. Germline lookup yields CDR1 MNHNS and CDR2 SASEGT. The DNA for the CDR3 is TGTGCCAGCAGTGTATTGTCAGGGGCCTACACCTTC. Amino acid sequence: CASSVLSGAYTF.

DNA of the CDR3: TGCAGCGTTCGGACAGGGAAGTCCCTCGAGCAGTACTTC. Its translation is CSVRTGKSLEQYF. V gene TRBV29-1 combines with J gene TRBJ2-7; 8 bases match TRBD1. Germline V gives CDR1 SQVTM, CDR2 ANQGSEA. This CDR3 is 13 amino acids long. V was clipped by 5 bases and J by 6 bases; unmatched bases: 9.

The chain has TRBV6-4 and TRBJ2-1; 7 nucleotides align to TRBD2. Germline CDR1 is MRHNA and CDR2 is SNTAGT. V shed 4 bases and J 0 bases; nucleotides not matched to a gene: 6. This CDR3 comprises 16 residues. The CDR3 region is CASSVLAASSYNEQFF. CDR3 DNA sequence: TGTGCCAGCAGTGTCCTAGCGGCTAGCTCCTACAATGAGCAGTTCTTC.

The rearrangement links TRBV11-3 to TRBJ2-7; no firm D call. CDR1 is SGHNT, CDR2 YENEEA, per germline. Between the trimmed V and J ends, which lost 5 bases and 2 bases, there was a span of 13 bases. This CDR3 comprises 14 residues. CDR3 loop: CASSPTTAPYEQYF. CDR3 coding DNA: TGTGCCAGCAGCCCGACGACTGCACCCTACGAGCAGTACTTC.

This clone is medium-sized by share. This chain uses TRBV4-3 with TRBJ2-1; TRBD2 agrees at 7 bases. With V trimmed by 0 bases and J by 4 bases, 6 bases remained unmatched. CDR3 length: 16 residues. Germline V gene lookup returns CDR1 LGHNA and CDR2 YSLEER. The CDR3 DNA reads TGCGCCAGCAGCCAAGATCCGGGGGAGGGATACAATGAGCAGTTCTTC. This gives the protein CASSQDPGEGYNEQFF.

The rearrangement joins TRBV7-6 to TRBJ2-3, with D perhaps matching TRBD1 (5 bases). The CDR3 is 15 amino acids. Trimming left V 3 bases short and J 0 bases short, with 10 bases between. Germline V gene sequence: CDR1 SGHVS, CDR2 FNYEAQ. As DNA, the CDR3 is TGTGCCAGCAGCTTGGGCAGGGCCAGCACAGATACGCAGTATTTT. Amino acid sequence: CASSLGRASTDTQYF.

The gene calls are TRBV9 and TRBJ2-2; D may be TRBD2 (6 bases). V was cut by 1 base and J by 4 bases, with 11 bases left in between. The CDR3 contains 15 residues. Germline V CDR1 and CDR2: SGDLS, YYNGEE. The DNA of the CDR3 is TGTGCCAGCAGCGTAATGGGGGGAGGCACCGGGGAGCTGTTTTTT. Translation: CASSVMGGGTGELFF.